The 17 T cell receptor beta chains below all came from one sample that was sequenced in a study of vaccination and CD4 T cells after COVID-19. Treatment of the sample: 10-day PBMC culture with coronavirus spike peptide pools or control peptides (ViraFEST assay). Cultured CD4+ T-cell DNA underwent Oncomine TCR Beta short-read sequencing. TCRdb analysed the PCR reads with MiXCR anew, one entry per CDR3 protein. The data hold around 19,000 distinct CDR3 sequences, with 35% to 50% observed a single time. Their cognate antigens are unknown. Sequencing used CD4+ T cells from blood, cultured in vitro, obtained after SARS-CoV-2 vaccination. The receptors shown here come from a human donor who had recovered from COVID-19.

CDR3 in amino acids: CASSLAGGATYEQYF. CDR3 coding DNA: TGTGCCAGCAGCTTAGCAGGGGGTGCAACCTACGAGCAGTACTTC. The chain combines TRBV7-2 with TRBJ2-7; tentative D call: TRBD1 (6 bases). This CDR3 is 15 amino acids long. Germline CDR1 is SGHTA and CDR2 is FQGNSA. V was clipped by 0 bases and J by 2 bases, with 11 bases between them.

The J gene is TRBJ1-5, the V gene TRBV12-3 or TRBV12-4; TRBD1 aligns across 7 bases. V trimming: 3 bases; J trimming: 13 bases; junction bases outside the gene matches: 6. This CDR3 spans 12 amino acids. The CDR3 nucleotides are TGTGCCAGCAGTTTTGACAGGGCCTCTCAGCATTTT. Translation: CASSFDRASQHF.

This clonotype was detected only a few times. The chain couples TRBV20-1 to TRBJ2-7; D not certain. V was cut by 0 bases and J by 1 base, with 13 bases left in between. The V gene's germline CDR1 is DFQATT and CDR2 SNEGSKA (reference sequence). This CDR3 has 15 amino acids. The CDR3 spells CSARDSLGFSYEQYF. The CDR3 DNA follows: TGCAGTGCTAGAGATTCATTGGGGTTTTCCTACGAGCAGTACTTC.

V gene TRBV20-1 combines with J gene TRBJ2-2; 8 bases line up with TRBD2. The germline V gene encodes CDR1 DFQATT and CDR2 SNEGSKA (reference sequence). With 1 base clipped from V and 7 bases from J, the junction kept 8 bases outside the gene matches. The CDR3 runs 15 residues. This chain's CDR3 is CSARGGTSGGGELFF. Here the CDR3 DNA reads TGCAGTGCTAGAGGCGGGACTAGTGGTGGCGGGGAGCTGTTTTTT.

This clonotype showed up just a few times. CDR3 in amino acids: CSASPNPWGAKNIQYF. The CDR3 nucleotides are TGCAGTGCTAGTCCCAACCCGTGGGGAGCCAAAAACATTCAGTACTTC. The chain carries TRBV20-1 and TRBJ2-4; D unclear. The ends were cut back, 3 bases at V and 0 bases at J, with 15 bases in the middle. Germline-derived CDR1 and CDR2 are DFQATT and SNEGSKA (reference sequence). The CDR3 is 16 amino acids.

This rearrangement joins TRBV28 to TRBJ1-4; 8 nucleotides agree with TRBD1. This CDR3 has 15 amino acids. The junction had 9 bases not matched to a gene; V was cut back by 5 bases and J by 7 bases. Per the germline V gene, CDR1 is MDHEN and CDR2 is SYDVKM. The CDR3 loop reads CASSTAQGAGEKLFF. The CDR3 DNA follows: TGTGCCAGCAGTACCGCCCAGGGGGCCGGTGAAAAACTGTTTTTT. The full variable domain, in which reference TRBV28 and TRBJ1-4 provide the parts outside the CDR3, is DVKVTQSSRYLVKRTGEKVFLECVQDMDHENMFWYRQDPGLGLRLIYFSYDVKMKEKGDIPEGYSVSREKKERFSLILESASTNQTSMYLCASSTAQGAGEKLFFGSGTQLSVL.

The chain joins TRBV5-4 to TRBJ2-7, with 8 positions matching TRBD1. V was clipped by 4 bases and J by 0 bases; unmatched bases: 6. The CDR3 is 15 residues long. From germline, CDR1 is SGHNT and CDR2 YYREEE (reference sequence). The CDR3 DNA reads TGTGCCAGCAGCCCCGGGACAGGTACCTCCTACGAGCAGTACTTC. Residues: CASSPGTGTSYEQYF. Full variable domain (remainder filled in from reference TRBV5-4 and TRBJ2-7): ETGVTQSPTHLIKTRGQQVTLRCSSQSGHNTVSWYQQALGQGPQFIFQYYREEENGRGNFPPRFSGLQFPNYSSELNVNALELDDSALYLCASSPGTGTSYEQYFGPGTRLTVT.

A few counts support this clonotype. The chain has TRBV2 and TRBJ1-1; 8 bases fit TRBD1. CDR1 SNHLY and CDR2 FYNNEI come from the germline V gene. The CDR3 spans 13 residues. V lost 7 bases and J lost 4; bases outside the gene matches: 5. CDR3 in DNA: TGTGCCAGCATCGGACAGGGAATCACTGAAGCTTTCTTT. It yields the protein CASIGQGITEAFF.

This clonotype occurred a few times. The rearrangement joins TRBV7-2 to TRBJ1-2; a possible D gene is TRBD1 (5 bases). V lost 1 base, J lost 5 bases, and 14 bases lay in between. The CDR3 contains 15 residues. CDR1 SGHTA and CDR2 FQGNSA come from the germline V gene. In DNA form, the CDR3 reads TGTGCCAGCAGCTTAGGAGTGGTTCAGGGTTATGGCTACACCTTC. Amino acid sequence: CASSLGVVQGYGYTF.

This clonotype has only a few counts. The CDR3 spells CASSYSKDRGLTEAFF. CDR3 sequence (DNA): TGTGCCAGCAGTTACTCGAAGGACAGGGGTCTCACTGAAGCTTTCTTT. This chain connects TRBV6-2 or TRBV6-3 to TRBJ1-1, with TRBD1 identical over 9 bases. The germline gives CDR1 MNHEY, CDR2 SVGEGT. This CDR3 has 16 amino acids. Trimming removed 0 bases from V and 4 bases from J; junction bases left unmatched: 6.

V and J are TRBV20-1 and TRBJ2-3; 10 nucleotides agree with TRBD2. The CDR3 length is 14 residues. Germline V gives CDR1 DFQATT, CDR2 SNEGSKA (reference sequence). Trimming cost V 8 bases and J 3 bases; bases outside gene matches: 8. The CDR3 protein is CSLAGGDETDTQYF. The CDR3 DNA reads TGCAGTTTAGCGGGGGGCGACGAGACAGATACGCAGTATTTT.

The rearrangement uses TRBV5-4 and TRBJ2-1; the D call may be TRBD1 or TRBD2 (5 bases each). Germline V CDR1 and CDR2: SGHNT, YYREEE (reference sequence). V lost 0 bases to trimming and J lost 8 bases, with 15 bases between them. This CDR3 contains 15 residues. CDR3 region: CASSLDGGSRDEQFF. In DNA, the CDR3 is TGTGCCAGCAGCTTGGATGGGGGTTCGCGGGATGAGCAGTTCTTC.

CDR3 sequence: CASSNPGTGNEQFF. The CDR3 DNA reads TGTGCCAGCAGTAACCCCGGGACAGGCAATGAGCAGTTCTTC. The V call is TRBV6-1, the J call TRBJ2-1, with 8 bases lining up with TRBD1. Germline CDR1 is MNHNS and CDR2 is SASEGT. The CDR3 has 14 amino acids. Germline trimming cut 5 bases from V and 6 bases from J; bases unmatched to any gene: 6.

The rearrangement joins TRBV20-1 to TRBJ1-1; D is unresolved. The CDR3 sequence is 13 residues long. Germline CDR1 and CDR2: DFQATT and SNEGSKA (reference sequence). V lost 6 bases to trimming and J lost 1 base, with 12 bases between them. This chain's CDR3 is CSARFARNTEAFF. The CDR3, as DNA: TGCAGTGCCCGCTTCGCGAGGAACACTGAAGCTTTCTTT.

This chain uses TRBV20-1 with TRBJ1-1; D ambiguous. CDR1 DFQATT and CDR2 SNEGSKA come from the germline V gene (reference sequence). Between the trimmed V and J ends, which lost 3 bases and 5 bases, there was a span of 19 bases. This CDR3 is built from 15 residues. The CDR3 DNA reads as TGCAGTGCTAGCTTAGAGGGAGGTTGGTGGACTGAAGCTTTCTTT. This sequence encodes CSASLEGGWWTEAFF.

This rearrangement joins TRBV6-1 to TRBJ1-2, with D uncertain. The V end was cut by 1 base, the J end by 4 bases, with 16 bases between. The CDR3 runs to 16 residues. Germline V gene lookup returns CDR1 MNHNS and CDR2 SASEGT. CDR3 DNA sequence: TGTGCCAGCAGTGAAGATGGGCCCGCCGAGGGCTATGGCTACACCTTC. Protein: CASSEDGPAEGYGYTF.

In its sample, this clonotype was seen a few times. The chain is built from TRBV27 and TRBJ2-7; 12 bases align to TRBD2. The CDR3 spans 15 residues. V lost 5 bases to trimming and J lost 4 bases; unmatched junction nucleotides: 6. Germline V CDR1 and CDR2: MNHEY, SMNVEV (reference sequence). The CDR3 loop is CASSELAGGRYEQYF. Here the CDR3 DNA reads TGTGCCAGCAGTGAACTAGCGGGAGGAAGGTACGAGCAGTACTTC.